Detailed here is one T cell receptor (beta chain). This clone has only one observation. There is no known antigen for this receptor. Within one base of it there is no much larger clone, and no base qualities were kept. The same CDR3 also results from other DNA sequences found in this sample. Blood from healthy controls was obtained either as purchased buffy coats or from healthy volunteers. Healthy control blood was separated into PBMCs by Ficoll density gradient and cryopreserved, and patient PBMCs were collected both before and after transplant. This entry is derived from a study of Tregs in tolerant kidney transplant recipients (dated by TCRdb to the late 2010s). Some background on the complete study: Additional Treg samples were obtained from an approximately 3-day mixed lymphocyte reaction with belatacept, in some cases followed by a roughly five-day donor restimulation, before recipient CD4+CD25+CD127- cells were sorted. The study used TCRbeta sequencing to identify donor-specific regulatory T cells before combined kidney and bone marrow transplantation, then tracked those cells after transplant. During sorting of primary belatacept mixed lymphocyte reaction cultures, recipient cells were distinguished from donor cells with antibodies. TCRbeta repertoire sequencing was used in a few healthy controls to compare several methods for expanding Tregs specific for an allogeneic donor. Points the paper makes about the study in general: The most biologically relevant and donor-specific TCRbeta repertoire appeared to be identified by expanding Tregs with activated donor B cells. The study was limited by small patient numbers, and the findings need validation in larger populations and under other immunosuppression protocols. Biological reproducibility was not directly assessed, although technical replication error appeared to be minimal.

Via the germline V gene, CDR1 is SQVTM and CDR2 ANQGSEA. From the cysteine up to the phenylalanine, the CDR3 has a length of 12 residues. Just the 36-base CDR3 DNA is kept, in frame starting at base 1. The germline ends are 10 bases apart after V is trimmed by 2 bases and J by 6 bases. Genomic DNA was extracted from sorted cells with the QIAGEN DNeasy Blood and Tissue Kit for TCRbeta CDR3 sequencing. Through immunoSEQ, high-throughput TCRbeta CDR3 sequencing was done commercially, including PCR amplification with internal controls and bias correction. Under the source paper's analysis protocol: Unique productive TCRbeta sequences were defined by CDR3 nucleotide sequence when primers matched and otherwise by CDR3 amino acid sequence together with Vbeta and Jbeta genes. A sequence was defined as donor-reactive if the sequence was expanded at least 5-fold in CFSE-low cells compared with unstimulated cells and had a frequency of at least 0.01% in CFSE-low cells. Jensen-Shannon divergence calculated on the top 100 TCRbeta sequences ranked by frequency was used to measure repertoire divergence. For samples with multiple sequencing runs, sorting error was corrected separately for each run before the runs were pooled. The table comes from immuneACCESS by way of TCRdb, which keeps in-frame sequences with V and J called. Part of the clones is missing from these tables; in studies checked, under half for an unresolved V gene and the rest for unknown reasons. V and J calls and clone size come straight from that table; D and trimming were deduced from the DNA. The sample table records some 18,000 clones; about two thirds of these occur just once. Roughly 3.5% of the sample is held by the ten biggest clonotypes.

The specimen sequenced was Tregs from blood cultured with allogeneic cells. The TCR comes from a human donor in good health. In this chain, TRBV29-1 is recombined with TRBJ1-1; the D gene is possibly TRBD1, with 6 bases matching. Read as DNA, the sequence is TGCAGCGTTGAAAGGGGGGGACCTGAAGCTTTCTTT. Translated, it reads CSVERGGPEAFF. Joined to the reference TRBV29-1 and TRBJ1-1 proteins, this CDR3 gives the full variable domain: SAVISQKPSRDICQRGTSLTIQCQVDSQVTMMFWYRQQPGQSLTLIATANQGSEATYESGFVIDKFPISRPNLTFSTLTVSNMSPEDSSIYLCSVERGGPEAFFGQGTRLTVV.